The present entry profiles one TCR beta chain with its context. The germline gives CDR1 MGHRA, CDR2 YSYEKL. The V gene lost 0 bases and the J gene lost 2 bases, with 8 bases spanning the gap. CDR3 length equals 14 residues. This sample was included in a study of control samples from healthy donors and cancer patients. The repertoire was sequenced with immunoSEQ multiplex PCR; TCRdb's copy has only in-frame clones and lacks some. The table shows roughly 170,000 clones, with 90% to 95% occurring only once. Input material: blood. The sequence came from a woman aged 55-69 years in good health. This chain links TRBV4-1 with TRBJ2-7; tentative D call: TRBD2 (6 bases). The CDR3 region has the DNA TGCGCCAGCAGCCAAGAGGGGGGAGCCTACGAGCAGTACTTC. This translates into CASSQEGGAYEQYF.